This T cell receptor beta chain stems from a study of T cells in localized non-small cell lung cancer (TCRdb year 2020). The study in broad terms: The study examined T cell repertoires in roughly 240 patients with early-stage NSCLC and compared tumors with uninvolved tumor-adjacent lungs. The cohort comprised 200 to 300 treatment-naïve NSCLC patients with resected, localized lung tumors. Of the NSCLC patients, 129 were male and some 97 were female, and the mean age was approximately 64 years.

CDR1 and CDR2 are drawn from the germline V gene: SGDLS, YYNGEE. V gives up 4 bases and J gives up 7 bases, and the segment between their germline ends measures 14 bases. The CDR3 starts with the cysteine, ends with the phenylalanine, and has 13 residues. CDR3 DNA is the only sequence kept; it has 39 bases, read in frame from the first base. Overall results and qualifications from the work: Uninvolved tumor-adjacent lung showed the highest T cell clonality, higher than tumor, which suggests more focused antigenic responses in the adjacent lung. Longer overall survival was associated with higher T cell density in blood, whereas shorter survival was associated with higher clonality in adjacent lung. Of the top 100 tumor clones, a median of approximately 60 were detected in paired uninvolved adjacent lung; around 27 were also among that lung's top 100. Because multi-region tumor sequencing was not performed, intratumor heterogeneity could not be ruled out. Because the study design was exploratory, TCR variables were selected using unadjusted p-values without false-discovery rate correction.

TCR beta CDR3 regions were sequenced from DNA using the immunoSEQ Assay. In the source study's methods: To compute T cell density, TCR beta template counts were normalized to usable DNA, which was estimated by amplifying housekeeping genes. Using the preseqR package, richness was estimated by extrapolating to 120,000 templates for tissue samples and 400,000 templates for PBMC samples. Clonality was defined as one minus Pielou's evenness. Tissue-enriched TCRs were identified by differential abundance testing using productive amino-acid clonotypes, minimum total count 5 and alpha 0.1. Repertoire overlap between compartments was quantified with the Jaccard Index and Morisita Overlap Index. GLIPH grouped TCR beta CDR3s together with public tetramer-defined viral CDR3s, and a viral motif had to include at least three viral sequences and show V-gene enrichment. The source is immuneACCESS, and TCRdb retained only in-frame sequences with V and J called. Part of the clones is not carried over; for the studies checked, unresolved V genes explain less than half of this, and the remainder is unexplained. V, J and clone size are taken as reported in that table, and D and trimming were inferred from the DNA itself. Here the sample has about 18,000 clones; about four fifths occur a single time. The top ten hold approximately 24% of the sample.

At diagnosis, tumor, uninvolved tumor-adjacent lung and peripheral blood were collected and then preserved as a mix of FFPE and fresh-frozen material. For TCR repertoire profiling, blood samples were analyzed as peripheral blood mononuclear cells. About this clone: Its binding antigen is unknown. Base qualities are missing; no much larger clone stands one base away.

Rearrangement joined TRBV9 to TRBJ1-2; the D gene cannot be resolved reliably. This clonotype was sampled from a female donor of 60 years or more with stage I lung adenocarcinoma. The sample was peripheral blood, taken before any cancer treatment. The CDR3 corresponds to CASSTRDTTGYTF. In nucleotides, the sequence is TGTGCCAGCAGCACCCGGGATACGACTGGCTACACCTTC.